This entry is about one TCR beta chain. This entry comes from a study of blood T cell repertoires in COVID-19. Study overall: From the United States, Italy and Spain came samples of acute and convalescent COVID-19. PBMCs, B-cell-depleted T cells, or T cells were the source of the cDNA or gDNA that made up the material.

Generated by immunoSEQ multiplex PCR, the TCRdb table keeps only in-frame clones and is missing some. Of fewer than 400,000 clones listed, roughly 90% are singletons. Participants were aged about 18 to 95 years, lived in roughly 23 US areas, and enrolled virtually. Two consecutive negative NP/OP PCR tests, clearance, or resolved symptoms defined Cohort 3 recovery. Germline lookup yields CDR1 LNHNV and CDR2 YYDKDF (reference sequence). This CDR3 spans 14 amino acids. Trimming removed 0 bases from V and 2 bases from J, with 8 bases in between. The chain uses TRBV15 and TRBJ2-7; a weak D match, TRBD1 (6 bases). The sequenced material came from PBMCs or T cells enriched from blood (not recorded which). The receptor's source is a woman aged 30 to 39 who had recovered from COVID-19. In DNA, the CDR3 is TGTGCCACCAGCAGAGAACGGACAGCCTACGAGCAGTACTTC. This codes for CATSRERTAYEQYF.